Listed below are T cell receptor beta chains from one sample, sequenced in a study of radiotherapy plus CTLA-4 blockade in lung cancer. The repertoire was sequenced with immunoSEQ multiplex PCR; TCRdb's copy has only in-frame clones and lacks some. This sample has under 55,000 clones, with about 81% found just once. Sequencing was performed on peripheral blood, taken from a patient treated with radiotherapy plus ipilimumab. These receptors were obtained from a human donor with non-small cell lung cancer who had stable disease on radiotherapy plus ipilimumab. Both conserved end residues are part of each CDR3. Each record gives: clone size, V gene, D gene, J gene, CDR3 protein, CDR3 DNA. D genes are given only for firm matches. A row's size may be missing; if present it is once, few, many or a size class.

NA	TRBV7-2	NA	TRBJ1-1	CASSLVQLTNTEAFF	TGTGCCAGCAGCTTAGTGCAGCTGACTAACACTGAAGCTTTCTTT
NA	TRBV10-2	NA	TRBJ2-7	CASSAHRVKVVSYEQYF	TGCGCCAGCAGTGCCCACAGGGTGAAGGTGGTCTCCTACGAGCAGTACTTC
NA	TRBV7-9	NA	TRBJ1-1	CASRPSSPNLGAEAFF	TGTGCCAGCAGACCCTCCAGTCCCAATCTTGGAGCTGAAGCTTTCTTT
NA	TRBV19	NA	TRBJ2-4	CASSADTSTNIQYF	TGTGCCAGTAGTGCTGACACGTCCACTAACATTCAGTACTTC
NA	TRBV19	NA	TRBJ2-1	CASSVAGTLYNEQFF	TGTGCCAGTAGTGTTGCCGGGACACTCTACAATGAGCAGTTCTTC
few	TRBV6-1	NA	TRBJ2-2	CASSEVRPGLTTGELFF	TGTGCCAGCAGTGAAGTGAGGCCGGGACTTACCACCGGGGAGCTGTTTTTT
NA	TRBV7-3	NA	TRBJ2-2	CASSLQVANTGELFF	TGTGCCAGCAGCTTACAGGTCGCGAACACCGGGGAGCTGTTTTTT
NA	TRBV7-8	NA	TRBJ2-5	CASSPRWGTSSETQYF	TGTGCCAGCAGCCCACGTTGGGGGACAAGTTCAGAGACCCAGTACTTC
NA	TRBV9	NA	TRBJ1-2	CASSVGAANYGYTF	TGTGCCAGCAGCGTAGGAGCGGCTAACTATGGCTACACCTTC
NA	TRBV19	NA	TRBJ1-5	CASSSDSPRHF	TGTGCCAGTAGCTCAGACAGCCCACGGCATTTT
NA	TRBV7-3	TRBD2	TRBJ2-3	CASSLEGASGRVTDTQYF	TGTGCCAGCAGCCTAGAAGGGGCTAGCGGGAGGGTCACAGATACGCAGTATTTT
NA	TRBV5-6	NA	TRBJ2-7	CASLSADTYEQYF	TGTGCCAGCTTATCTGCAGATACCTACGAGCAGTACTTC
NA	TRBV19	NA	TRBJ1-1	CASKRRRGNTEAFF	TGTGCCAGTAAGCGCAGACGGGGGAACACTGAAGCTTTCTTT
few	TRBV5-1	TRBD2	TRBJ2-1	CASMTSGRSYSEQFF	TGCGCCAGCATGACTAGCGGGAGGTCTTACAGTGAGCAGTTCTTC
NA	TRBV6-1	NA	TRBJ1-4	CASSERLGRATEKLFF	TGTGCCAGCAGTGAACGGTTGGGCAGGGCTACTGAAAAACTGTTTTTT
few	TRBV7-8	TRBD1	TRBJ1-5	CASSLGPQGAGQPQHF	TGTGCCAGCAGCTTAGGCCCTCAGGGGGCTGGGCAGCCCCAGCATTTT
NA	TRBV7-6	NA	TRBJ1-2	CASSLGGWGSTRGYTF	TGTGCCAGCAGCTTAGGGGGCTGGGGATCTACCCGTGGCTACACCTTC
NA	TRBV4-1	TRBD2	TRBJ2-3	CASSPRTLAGVTDTQYF	TGCGCCAGCAGCCCCAGGACTCTAGCGGGAGTGACAGATACGCAGTATTTT
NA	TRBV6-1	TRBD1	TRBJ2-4	CASSVPTGLLNIQYF	TGTGCCAGCAGTGTGCCGACAGGGCTATTGAACATTCAGTACTTC
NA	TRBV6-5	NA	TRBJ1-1	CASSSMNRLAEAFF	TGTGCCAGCAGTAGTATGAACAGATTAGCTGAAGCTTTCTTT
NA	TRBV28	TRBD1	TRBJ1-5	CAGGTGQNQPQHF	TGTGCCGGTGGGACAGGACAAAATCAGCCCCAGCATTTT
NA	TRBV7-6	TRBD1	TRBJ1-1	CASSLGGDRGQIFF	TGTGCCAGCAGCTTGGGTGGGGACAGGGGGCAGATTTTCTTT
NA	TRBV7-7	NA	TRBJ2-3	CASSLEGTDTQYF	TGTGCTAGCAGCTTAGAGGGGACAGATACGCAGTATTTT
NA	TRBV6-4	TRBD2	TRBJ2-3	CASSDGRATDTQYF	TGTGCCAGCAGTGACGGGAGGGCCACAGATACGCAGTATTTT
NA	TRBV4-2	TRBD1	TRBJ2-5	CASSQGTGNKLETQYF	TGTGCCAGCAGCCAAGGGACAGGGAATAAGTTAGAGACCCAGTACTTC
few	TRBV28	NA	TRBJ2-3	CAIDLAESTDTQYF	TGTGCCATCGACTTAGCGGAAAGCACAGATACGCAGTATTTT
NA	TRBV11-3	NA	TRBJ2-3	CASSSRGGTDTQYF	TGTGCCAGCAGCTCCAGGGGGGGCACAGATACGCAGTATTTT
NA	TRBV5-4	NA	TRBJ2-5	CASSLVGQIQETQYF	TGTGCCAGCAGCTTGGTGGGGCAAATCCAAGAGACCCAGTACTTC